This is a list of T cell receptor beta chains from one sample in a study of blood T cells in healthy people across ages. MiXCR, run by TCRdb on the 5' RACE reads, gives a single entry per CDR3 protein. The profile shows 980,000 or so distinct CDR3 sequences, roughly 43% of them singletons. Sequenced material: blood. The receptors were sampled from a man younger than 40 in good health. The CDR3 runs from the conserved cysteine through the conserved F or W. A D gene is named only where the DNA matches it firmly. Rows give clone size only sometimes, using once, few, many, or a class for an expanded clone.

v_gene: TRBV7-3
j_gene: TRBJ2-1
d_gene: NA
abundance: NA
CDR3aa: CASSLSPTVGNEQFF
CDR3nt: TGTGCCAGCAGCTTAAGTCCCACGGTCGGAAATGAGCAGTTCTTC

v_gene: TRBV6-5
j_gene: TRBJ2-1
d_gene: NA
abundance: few
CDR3aa: CASSYLFSGSSYNEQFF
CDR3nt: TGTGCCAGCAGTTACCTTTTTAGCGGAAGCTCCTACAATGAGCAGTTCTTC

v_gene: TRBV12-3/TRBV12-4
j_gene: TRBJ2-4
d_gene: TRBD1
abundance: NA
CDR3aa: CASSLRDSGYIQYF
CDR3nt: TGTGCCAGCAGTCTCCGGGACAGTGGGTACATTCAGTACTTC

v_gene: TRBV5-1
j_gene: TRBJ1-4
d_gene: TRBD1
abundance: few
CDR3aa: CASSGQGFNEKLFF
CDR3nt: TGCGCCAGCAGCGGACAGGGTTTTAATGAAAAACTGTTTTTT

v_gene: TRBV11-3
j_gene: TRBJ2-1
d_gene: TRBD2
abundance: NA
CDR3aa: CASSPSEGLAGLGEQFF
CDR3nt: TGTGCCAGCAGCCCCTCCGAGGGACTAGCGGGGTTGGGTGAGCAGTTCTTC

v_gene: TRBV29-1
j_gene: TRBJ2-6
d_gene: NA
abundance: few
CDR3aa: CSVEFSGANVLTF
CDR3nt: TGCAGCGTTGAGTTCTCTGGGGCCAACGTCCTGACTTTC

v_gene: TRBV4-1
j_gene: TRBJ2-5
d_gene: NA
abundance: few
CDR3aa: CASSQPDREQETQYF
CDR3nt: TGCGCCAGCAGCCAACCCGACAGAGAACAAGAGACCCAGTACTTC

v_gene: TRBV2
j_gene: TRBJ2-4
d_gene: TRBD1
abundance: NA
CDR3aa: CASSRGTGESIQYF
CDR3nt: TGTGCCAGCAGTAGAGGGACAGGGGAGAGCATTCAGTACTTC

v_gene: TRBV11-2
j_gene: TRBJ2-5
d_gene: NA
abundance: once
CDR3aa: CASSFLAYPQETQYF
CDR3nt: TGTGCCAGCAGCTTCTTAGCGTACCCCCAAGAGACCCAGTACTTC

v_gene: TRBV7-2
j_gene: TRBJ1-4
d_gene: TRBD1
abundance: NA
CDR3aa: CASSAMTGGRGEKLFF
CDR3nt: TGTGCCAGCAGCGCCATGACAGGGGGCAGAGGAGAAAAACTGTTTTTT

v_gene: TRBV7-2
j_gene: TRBJ2-7
d_gene: NA
abundance: few
CDR3aa: CASSLVQDWAYEQYF
CDR3nt: TGTGCCAGCAGCTTAGTACAGGACTGGGCCTACGAGCAGTACTTC

v_gene: TRBV12-3/TRBV12-4
j_gene: TRBJ1-4
d_gene: TRBD1
abundance: NA
CDR3aa: CASSHAGGKLFF
CDR3nt: TGTGCCAGCAGTCACGCAGGGGGGAAACTGTTTTTT

v_gene: TRBV3-1
j_gene: TRBJ2-1
d_gene: TRBD2
abundance: NA
CDR3aa: CASSPLAGGPFEQFF
CDR3nt: TGTGCCAGCAGCCCACTAGCGGGGGGGCCGTTTGAGCAGTTCTTC

v_gene: TRBV4-1
j_gene: TRBJ2-3
d_gene: NA
abundance: NA
CDR3aa: CASSQDVLGTDTQYF
CDR3nt: TGCGCCAGCAGCCAAGATGTCCTGGGAACAGATACGCAGTATTTT

v_gene: TRBV4-1
j_gene: TRBJ2-7
d_gene: NA
abundance: NA
CDR3aa: CASSQGQQGRSYEQYF
CDR3nt: TGCGCCAGCAGCCAAGGTCAACAGGGTCGGTCCTACGAGCAGTACTTC

v_gene: TRBV25-1
j_gene: TRBJ2-7
d_gene: TRBD2
abundance: NA
CDR3aa: CASSEMVAGGLPYEQYF
CDR3nt: TGTGCCAGCAGTGAAATGGTAGCGGGGGGGCTGCCCTACGAGCAGTACTTC

v_gene: TRBV27
j_gene: TRBJ2-7
d_gene: NA
abundance: NA
CDR3aa: CASSLSVEVRPYEQYF
CDR3nt: TGTGCCAGCAGTTTATCGGTAGAGGTGCGGCCCTACGAGCAGTACTTC

v_gene: TRBV27
j_gene: TRBJ2-7
d_gene: NA
abundance: NA
CDR3aa: CASSSWGSGAYEQYF
CDR3nt: TGTGCCAGCAGTTCATGGGGTAGCGGAGCCTACGAGCAGTACTTC

v_gene: TRBV27
j_gene: TRBJ1-4
d_gene: NA
abundance: NA
CDR3aa: CASSLWQQGEKLFF
CDR3nt: TGTGCCAGCAGTTTATGGCAACAGGGTGAAAAACTGTTTTTT

v_gene: TRBV5-1
j_gene: TRBJ2-3
d_gene: NA
abundance: NA
CDR3aa: CASSLLGSKETDTQYF
CDR3nt: TGCGCCAGCAGCTTGCTGGGGTCGAAGGAGACAGATACGCAGTATTTT

v_gene: TRBV5-1
j_gene: TRBJ2-1
d_gene: NA
abundance: NA
CDR3aa: CASSRGQSDNEQFF
CDR3nt: TGCGCCAGCAGCCGCGGACAGTCTGACAATGAGCAGTTCTTC

v_gene: TRBV7-8
j_gene: TRBJ2-7
d_gene: NA
abundance: few
CDR3aa: CASSLGGTGYEQYF
CDR3nt: TGTGCCAGCAGCTTAGGCGGGACGGGCTACGAGCAGTACTTC

v_gene: TRBV7-2
j_gene: TRBJ2-3
d_gene: NA
abundance: NA
CDR3aa: CASNSWGTDTQYF
CDR3nt: TGTGCCAGCAACTCCTGGGGCACAGATACGCAGTATTTT

v_gene: TRBV6-6
j_gene: TRBJ2-3
d_gene: NA
abundance: NA
CDR3aa: CASSYPQYF
CDR3nt: TGTGCCAGCAGTTATCCGCAGTATTTT

v_gene: TRBV5-1
j_gene: TRBJ1-2
d_gene: TRBD1
abundance: NA
CDR3aa: CASSSQQGGYYGYTF
CDR3nt: TGCGCCAGCAGCTCACAACAGGGGGGATACTATGGCTACACCTTC

v_gene: TRBV29-1
j_gene: TRBJ2-7
d_gene: NA
abundance: NA
CDR3aa: CSVEVARSYEQYF
CDR3nt: TGCAGCGTTGAAGTGGCCCGCTCCTACGAGCAGTACTTC

v_gene: TRBV27
j_gene: TRBJ2-1
d_gene: TRBD2
abundance: few
CDR3aa: CASSFPLGGGRNEQFF
CDR3nt: TGTGCCAGCAGTTTCCCCTTGGGCGGGGGAAGGAATGAGCAGTTCTTC

v_gene: TRBV20-1
j_gene: TRBJ2-7
d_gene: TRBD1
abundance: few
CDR3aa: CSAGTGGSYEQYF
CDR3nt: TGCAGTGCCGGGACAGGGGGATCCTACGAGCAGTACTTC

v_gene: TRBV5-1
j_gene: TRBJ1-4
d_gene: NA
abundance: few
CDR3aa: CASSSEATNEKLFF
CDR3nt: TGCGCCAGCAGCTCCGAGGCAACTAATGAAAAACTGTTTTTT

v_gene: TRBV7-9
j_gene: TRBJ2-3
d_gene: NA
abundance: few
CDR3aa: CASSLERQSTDTQYF
CDR3nt: TGTGCCAGCAGCTTAGAGAGACAGAGCACAGATACGCAGTATTTT

v_gene: TRBV7-2
j_gene: TRBJ2-2
d_gene: NA
abundance: few
CDR3aa: CASSLEWARNTGELFF
CDR3nt: TGTGCCAGCAGCTTAGAATGGGCCAGGAACACCGGGGAGCTGTTTTTT